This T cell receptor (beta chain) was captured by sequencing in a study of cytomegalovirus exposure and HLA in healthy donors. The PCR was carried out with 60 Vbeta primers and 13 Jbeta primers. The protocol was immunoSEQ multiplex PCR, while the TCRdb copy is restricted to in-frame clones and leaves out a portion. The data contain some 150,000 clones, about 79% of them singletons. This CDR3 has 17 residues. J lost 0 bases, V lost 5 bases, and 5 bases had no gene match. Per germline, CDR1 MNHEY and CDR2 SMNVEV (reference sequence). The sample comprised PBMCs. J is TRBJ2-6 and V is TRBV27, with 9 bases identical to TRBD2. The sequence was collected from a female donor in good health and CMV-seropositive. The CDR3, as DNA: TGTGCCAGCAGTGGGCCGGGACTAGCCTCTGGGGCCAACGTCCTGACTTTC. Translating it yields CASSGPGLASGANVLTF.